What follows is one T cell receptor beta chain and its context. Its antigen target is currently unknown. Base qualities were left out, and no much larger clone turns up one base away. At diagnosis, peripheral blood, uninvolved tumor-adjacent lung and tumor were collected and were preserved as a mix of fresh-frozen and FFPE material. Blood samples were analyzed as peripheral blood mononuclear cells for TCR repertoire profiling. TCR beta CDR3 regions were sequenced from DNA using the immunoSEQ Assay. In the authors' own workflow: To compute T cell density, TCR beta template counts were normalized to usable DNA, which was estimated by amplifying housekeeping genes. Richness was estimated with the preseqR package, extrapolating to 400,000 templates for PBMC samples and 120,000 templates for tissue samples. Clonality was defined by subtracting Pielou's evenness from one. Tissue-enriched TCRs were identified by differential abundance testing using productive amino-acid clonotypes, minimum total count 5 and alpha 0.1. The Jaccard Index and the Morisita Overlap Index were used to measure repertoire overlap between compartments. GLIPH grouped TCR beta CDR3s together with public tetramer-defined viral CDR3s, and a viral motif had to include at least three viral sequences and show V-gene enrichment. In its TCRdb copy, this immuneACCESS table keeps in-frame sequences only and misses some clones. Where compared with another copy, unresolved V genes explain less than half of these, and the others have no known cause. V, J and clone size are those of that table, while D and trimming were read from the DNA. This sample comprises tens of thousands of clones, just under 85% of them detected only once. The leading ten clones occupy 2.8% of the sample.

This sample was included in a study of T cells in localized non-small cell lung cancer (dated by TCRdb to 2018 to 2021). About the study as a whole: Comparing tumors with uninvolved tumor-adjacent lungs, the study looked at the T cell repertoires of roughly 250 patients with early-stage NSCLC. The cohort comprised under 250 treatment-naïve NSCLC patients with resected, localized lung tumors. NSCLC patients had a mean age of roughly 66 years, and 120 to 150 were male and over 85 female.

Paper-wide results and their limitations: Longer overall survival was associated with higher T cell density in blood, whereas shorter survival was associated with higher clonality in adjacent lung. Because multi-region tumor sequencing was not done, intratumor heterogeneity could not be ruled out. A median of about 53 of the top 100 tumor clones were detected in paired uninvolved adjacent lung, and 25 to 35 of these tumor clones were also found among the top 100 clones of the paired uninvolved adjacent lung. Because of the exploratory design, TCR variables were selected using unadjusted p-values without false-discovery rate correction. Uninvolved tumor-adjacent lung showed the highest T cell clonality, higher than tumor, which suggests more focused antigenic responses in the uninvolved tumor-adjacent lung.

V has 1 base trimmed and J has 7 bases trimmed; junction bases matching no gene number 10. The CDR3 goes from the cysteine to the phenylalanine over 16 residues. Only CDR3 DNA remains: 48 bases, in frame from the first base. The germline V gene sets CDR1 to SGHRS and CDR2 to YFSETQ. This receptor chain uses TRBV5-1 and TRBJ2-1; 8 of the junction bases match TRBD2. The sequences come from peripheral blood, collected before any cancer treatment. The sequence derives from a man aged 40 to 70 with stage I lung adenocarcinoma. The nucleotide sequence is given as TGCGCCAGCAGCTTGTCCTTGGCGGGAGGTCCGAATGAGCAGTTCTTC. This is translated as CASSLSLAGGPNEQFF.